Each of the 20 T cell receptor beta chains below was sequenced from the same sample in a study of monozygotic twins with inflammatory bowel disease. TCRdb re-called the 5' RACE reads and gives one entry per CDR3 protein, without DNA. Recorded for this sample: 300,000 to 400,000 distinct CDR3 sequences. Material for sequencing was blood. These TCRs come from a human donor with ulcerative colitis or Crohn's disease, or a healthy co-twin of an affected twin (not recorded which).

Here the CDR3 reads CASSKGVANEQFF. The chain recombines TRBV6-1 with TRBJ2-1. This CDR3 is 13 amino acids long. The germline gives CDR1 MNHNS, CDR2 SASEGT.

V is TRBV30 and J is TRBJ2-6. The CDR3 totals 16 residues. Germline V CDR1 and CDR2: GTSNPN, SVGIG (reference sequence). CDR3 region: CAWSVRKGSGANVLTF. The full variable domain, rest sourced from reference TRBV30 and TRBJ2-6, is SQTIHQWPATLVQPVGSPLSLECTVEGTSNPNLYWYRQAAGRGLQLLFYSVGIGQISSEVPQNLSASRPQDRQFILSSKKLLLSDSGFYLCAWSVRKGSGANVLTFGAGSRLTVL.

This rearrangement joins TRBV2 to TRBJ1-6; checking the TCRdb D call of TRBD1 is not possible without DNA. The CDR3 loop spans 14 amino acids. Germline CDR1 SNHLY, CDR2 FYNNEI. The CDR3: CASGLGQGYSPLHF.

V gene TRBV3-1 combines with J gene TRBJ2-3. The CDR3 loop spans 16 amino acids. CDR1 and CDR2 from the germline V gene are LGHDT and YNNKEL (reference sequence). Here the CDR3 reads CASSQDLGLVTDTQYF.

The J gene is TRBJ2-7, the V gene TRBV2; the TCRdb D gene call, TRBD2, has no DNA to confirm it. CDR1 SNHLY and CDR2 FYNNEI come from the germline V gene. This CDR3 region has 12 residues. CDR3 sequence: CASGGGSYEQYF.

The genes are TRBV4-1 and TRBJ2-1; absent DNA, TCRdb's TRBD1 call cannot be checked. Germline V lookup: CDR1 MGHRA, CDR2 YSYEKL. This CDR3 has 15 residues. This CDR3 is CASSQEKGSYNEQFF.

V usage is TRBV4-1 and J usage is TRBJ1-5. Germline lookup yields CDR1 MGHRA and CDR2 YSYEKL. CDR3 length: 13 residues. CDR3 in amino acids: CASSQDLGLPQHF.

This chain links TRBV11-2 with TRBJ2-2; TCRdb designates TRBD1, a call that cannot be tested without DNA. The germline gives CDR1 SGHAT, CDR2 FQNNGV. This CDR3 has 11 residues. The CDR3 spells CVGQSTGELFF.

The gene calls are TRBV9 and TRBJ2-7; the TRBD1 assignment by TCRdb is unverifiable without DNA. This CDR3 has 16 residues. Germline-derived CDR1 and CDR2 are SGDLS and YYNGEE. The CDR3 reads CASSPGGAPLSYEQYF.

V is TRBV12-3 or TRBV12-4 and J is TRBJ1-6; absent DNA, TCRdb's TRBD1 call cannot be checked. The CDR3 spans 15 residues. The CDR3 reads CASSQGAFYNSPLHF.

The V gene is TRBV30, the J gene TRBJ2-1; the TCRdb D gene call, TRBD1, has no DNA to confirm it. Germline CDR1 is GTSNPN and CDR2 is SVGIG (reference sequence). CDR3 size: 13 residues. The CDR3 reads CAWSVGGNNEQFF.

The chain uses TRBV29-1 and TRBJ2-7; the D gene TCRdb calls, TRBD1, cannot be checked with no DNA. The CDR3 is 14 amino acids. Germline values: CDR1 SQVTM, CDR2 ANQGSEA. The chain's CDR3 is CSVESGGLTYEQYF.

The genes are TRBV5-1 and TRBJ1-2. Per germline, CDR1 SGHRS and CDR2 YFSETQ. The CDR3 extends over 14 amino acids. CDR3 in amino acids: CASSLESALRGYTF.

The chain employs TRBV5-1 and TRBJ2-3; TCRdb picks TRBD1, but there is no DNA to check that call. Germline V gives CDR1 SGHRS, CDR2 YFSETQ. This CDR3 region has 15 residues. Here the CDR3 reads CASSKIERQADTQYF.

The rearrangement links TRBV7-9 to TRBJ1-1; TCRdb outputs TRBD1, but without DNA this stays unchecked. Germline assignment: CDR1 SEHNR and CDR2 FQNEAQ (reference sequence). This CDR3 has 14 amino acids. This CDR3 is CASSLGGSNTEAFF. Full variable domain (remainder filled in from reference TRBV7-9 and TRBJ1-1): DTGVSQNPRHKITKRGQNVTFRCDPISEHNRLYWYRQTLGQGPEFLTYFQNEAQLEKSRLLSDRFSAERPKGSFSTLEIQRTEQGDSAMYLCASSLGGSNTEAFFGQGTRLTVV.

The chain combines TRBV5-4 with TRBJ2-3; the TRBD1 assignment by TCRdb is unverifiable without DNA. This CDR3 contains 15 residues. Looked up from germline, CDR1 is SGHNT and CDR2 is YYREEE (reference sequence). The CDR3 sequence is CASSTGRGLTDTQYF.

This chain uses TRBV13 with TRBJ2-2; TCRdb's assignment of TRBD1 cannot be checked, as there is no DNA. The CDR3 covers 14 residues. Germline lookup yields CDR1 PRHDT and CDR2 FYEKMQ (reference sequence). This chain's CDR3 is CASSSQGGTGELFF.

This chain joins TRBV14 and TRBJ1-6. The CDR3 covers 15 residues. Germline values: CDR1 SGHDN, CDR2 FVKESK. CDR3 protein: CASSIAQGRHSPLYF.

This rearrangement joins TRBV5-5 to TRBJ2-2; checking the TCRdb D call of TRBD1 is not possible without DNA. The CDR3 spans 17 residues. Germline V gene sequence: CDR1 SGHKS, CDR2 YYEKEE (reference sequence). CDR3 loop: CASIPELMGGYTGELFF.

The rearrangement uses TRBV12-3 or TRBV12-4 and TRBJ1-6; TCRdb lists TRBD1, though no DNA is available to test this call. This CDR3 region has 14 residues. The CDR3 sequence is CASSYRDRGSPLHF.